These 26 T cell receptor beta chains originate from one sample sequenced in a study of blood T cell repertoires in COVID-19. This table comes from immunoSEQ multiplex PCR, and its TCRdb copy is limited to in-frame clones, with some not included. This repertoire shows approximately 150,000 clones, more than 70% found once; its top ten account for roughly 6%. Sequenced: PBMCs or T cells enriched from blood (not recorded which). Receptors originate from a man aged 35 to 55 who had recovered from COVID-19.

The CDR3 DNA sequence: TGTGCCAGCAGCCAAGAGAGCGAGGGCAGTAACACTGAAGCTTTCTTT. Encoded protein: CASSQESEGSNTEAFF. This rearrangement joins TRBV3-1 (or the pseudogene TRBV3-2) to TRBJ1-1; D uncertain. Deletions cut 0 bases from V and 2 bases from J, with 13 bases between. The CDR3 is 16 residues long. Germline loops: CDR1 LGHDT, CDR2 YNNKEL (reference sequence).

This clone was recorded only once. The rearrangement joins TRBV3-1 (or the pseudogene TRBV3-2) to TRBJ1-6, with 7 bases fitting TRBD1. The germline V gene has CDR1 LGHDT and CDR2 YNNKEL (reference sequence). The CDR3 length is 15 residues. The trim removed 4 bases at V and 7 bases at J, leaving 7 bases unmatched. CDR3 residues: CASSPRAGGNSPLHF. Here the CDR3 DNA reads TGTGCCAGCAGCCCGCGGGCAGGGGGGAATTCACCCCTCCACTTT.

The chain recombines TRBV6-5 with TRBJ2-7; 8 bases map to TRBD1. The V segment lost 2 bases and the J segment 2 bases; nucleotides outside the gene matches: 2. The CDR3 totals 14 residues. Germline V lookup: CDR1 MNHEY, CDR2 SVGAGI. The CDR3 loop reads CASSYGTGAYEQYF. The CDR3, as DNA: TGTGCCAGCAGTTACGGGACAGGAGCCTACGAGCAGTACTTC.

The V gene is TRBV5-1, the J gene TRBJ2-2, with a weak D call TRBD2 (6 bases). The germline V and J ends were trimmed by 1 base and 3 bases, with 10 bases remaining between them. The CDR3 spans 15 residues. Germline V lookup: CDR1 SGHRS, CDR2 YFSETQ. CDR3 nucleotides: TGCGCCAGCAGCTTGTCGGAGGGGTACACCGGGGAGCTGTTTTTT. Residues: CASSLSEGYTGELFF.

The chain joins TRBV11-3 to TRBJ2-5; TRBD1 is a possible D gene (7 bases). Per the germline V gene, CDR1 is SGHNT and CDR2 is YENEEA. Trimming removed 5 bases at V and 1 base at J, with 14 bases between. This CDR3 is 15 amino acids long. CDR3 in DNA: TGTGCCAGCAGCGCGGAGGGGGCGCCCCAAGAGACCCAGTACTTC. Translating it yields CASSAEGAPQETQYF.

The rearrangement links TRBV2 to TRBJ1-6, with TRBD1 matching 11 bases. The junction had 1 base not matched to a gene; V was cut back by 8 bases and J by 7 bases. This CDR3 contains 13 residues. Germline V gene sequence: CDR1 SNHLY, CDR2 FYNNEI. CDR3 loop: CASGTGGNSPLHF. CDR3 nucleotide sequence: TGTGCCAGCGGGACAGGGGGAAATTCACCCCTCCACTTT. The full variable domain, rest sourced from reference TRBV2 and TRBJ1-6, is EPEVTQTPSHQVTQMGQEVILRCVPISNHLYFYWYRQILGQKVEFLVSFYNNEISEKSEIFDDQFSVERPDGSNFTLKIRSTKLEDSAMYFCASGTGGNSPLHFGNGTRLTVT.

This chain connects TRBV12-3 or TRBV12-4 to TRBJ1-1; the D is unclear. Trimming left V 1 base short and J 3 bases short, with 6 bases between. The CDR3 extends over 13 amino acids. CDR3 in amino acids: CASSLDRDTEAFF. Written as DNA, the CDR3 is TGTGCCAGCAGTTTAGATCGGGACACTGAAGCTTTCTTT.

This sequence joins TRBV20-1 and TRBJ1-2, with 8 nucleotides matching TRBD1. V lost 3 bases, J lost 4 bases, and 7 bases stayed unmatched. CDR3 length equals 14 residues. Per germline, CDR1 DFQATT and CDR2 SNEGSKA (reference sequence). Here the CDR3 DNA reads TGCAGTGCTAGTTGGCAGGGGGCCGGCTATGGCTACACCTTC. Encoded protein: CSASWQGAGYGYTF.

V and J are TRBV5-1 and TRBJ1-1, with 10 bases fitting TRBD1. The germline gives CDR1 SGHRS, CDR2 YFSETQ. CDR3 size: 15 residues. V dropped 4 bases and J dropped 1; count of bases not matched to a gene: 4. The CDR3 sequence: CASSPRDRGNTEAFF. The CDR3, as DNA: TGCGCCAGCAGCCCCCGGGACAGGGGGAACACTGAAGCTTTCTTT. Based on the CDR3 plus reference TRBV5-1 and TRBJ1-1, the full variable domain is KAGVTQTPRYLIKTRGQQVTLSCSPISGHRSVSWYQQTPGQGLQFLFEYFSETQRNKGNFPGRFSGRQFSNSRSEMNVSTLELGDSALYLCASSPRDRGNTEAFFGQGTRLTVV.

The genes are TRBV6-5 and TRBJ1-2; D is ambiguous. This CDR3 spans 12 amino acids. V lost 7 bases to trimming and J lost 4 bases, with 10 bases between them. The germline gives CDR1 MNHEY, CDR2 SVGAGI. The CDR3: CASTQDSYGYTF. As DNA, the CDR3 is TGTGCCAGCACACAAGACTCCTATGGCTACACCTTC.

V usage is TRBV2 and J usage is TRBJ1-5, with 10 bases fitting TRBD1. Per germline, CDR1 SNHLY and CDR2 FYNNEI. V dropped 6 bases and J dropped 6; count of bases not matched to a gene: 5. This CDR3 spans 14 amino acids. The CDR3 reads CASSSGQGTQPQHF. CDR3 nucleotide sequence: TGTGCCAGCAGCTCGGGACAGGGGACTCAGCCCCAGCATTTT. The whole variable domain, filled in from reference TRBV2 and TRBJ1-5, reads EPEVTQTPSHQVTQMGQEVILRCVPISNHLYFYWYRQILGQKVEFLVSFYNNEISEKSEIFDDQFSVERPDGSNFTLKIRSTKLEDSAMYFCASSSGQGTQPQHFGDGTRLSIL.

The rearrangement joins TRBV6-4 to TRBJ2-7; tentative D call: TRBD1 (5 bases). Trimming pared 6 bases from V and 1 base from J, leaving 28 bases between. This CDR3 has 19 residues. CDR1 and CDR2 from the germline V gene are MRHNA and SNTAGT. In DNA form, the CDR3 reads TGTGCCAGCAGCGCCAAGGGGCGTGGGCTAAACTGTAAATCCTACGAGCAGTACTTC. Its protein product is CASSAKGRGLNCKSYEQYF.

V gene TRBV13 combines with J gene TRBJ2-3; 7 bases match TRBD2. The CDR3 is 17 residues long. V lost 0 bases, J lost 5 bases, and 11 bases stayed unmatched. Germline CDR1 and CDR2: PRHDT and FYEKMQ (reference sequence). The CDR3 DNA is TGTGCCAGCAGCTTAGGCCGAAAGACTAGCCAGGGAGATACGCAGTATTTT. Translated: CASSLGRKTSQGDTQYF. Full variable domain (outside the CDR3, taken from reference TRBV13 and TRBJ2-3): AAGVIQSPRHLIKEKRETATLKCYPIPRHDTVYWYQQGPGQDPQFLISFYEKMQSDKGSIPDRFSAQQFSDYHSELNMSSLELGDSALYFCASSLGRKTSQGDTQYFGPGTRLTVL.

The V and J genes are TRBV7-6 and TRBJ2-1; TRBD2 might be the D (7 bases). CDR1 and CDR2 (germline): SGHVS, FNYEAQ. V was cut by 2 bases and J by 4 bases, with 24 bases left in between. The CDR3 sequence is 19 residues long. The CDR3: CASSLISFSAGANYNEQFF. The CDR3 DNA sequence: TGTGCCAGCAGCTTAATTTCCTTTTCGGCGGGGGCAAATTACAATGAGCAGTTCTTC.

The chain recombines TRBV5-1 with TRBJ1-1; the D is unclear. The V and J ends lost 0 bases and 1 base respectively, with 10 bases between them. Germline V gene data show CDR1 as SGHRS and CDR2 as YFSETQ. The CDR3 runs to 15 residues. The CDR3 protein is CASSLVVGPNTEAFF. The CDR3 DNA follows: TGCGCCAGCAGCTTGGTGGTGGGCCCGAACACTGAAGCTTTCTTT.

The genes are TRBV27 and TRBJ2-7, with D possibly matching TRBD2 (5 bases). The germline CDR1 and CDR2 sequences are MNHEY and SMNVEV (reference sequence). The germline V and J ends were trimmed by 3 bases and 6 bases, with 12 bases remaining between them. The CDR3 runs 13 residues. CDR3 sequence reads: CASSFGRGLEQYF. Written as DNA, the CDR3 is TGTGCCAGCAGTTTTGGGAGAGGGCTCGAGCAGTACTTC.

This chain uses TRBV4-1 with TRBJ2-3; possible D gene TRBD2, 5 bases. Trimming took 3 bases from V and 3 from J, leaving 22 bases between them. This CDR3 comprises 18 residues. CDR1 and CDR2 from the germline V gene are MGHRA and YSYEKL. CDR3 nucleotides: TGCGCCAGCAGCCAGGAGTCCCCTCGGCCGACTAATACAGATACGCAGTATTTT. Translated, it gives CASSQESPRPTNTDTQYF.

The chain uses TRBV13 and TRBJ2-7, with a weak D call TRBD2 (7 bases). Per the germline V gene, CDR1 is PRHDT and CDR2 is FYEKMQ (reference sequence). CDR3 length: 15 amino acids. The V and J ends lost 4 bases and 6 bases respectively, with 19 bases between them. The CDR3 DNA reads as TGTGCCAGCAGCTCGCGGGGGACAACTGTTTCCGAGCAGTACGTC. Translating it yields CASSSRGTTVSEQYV.

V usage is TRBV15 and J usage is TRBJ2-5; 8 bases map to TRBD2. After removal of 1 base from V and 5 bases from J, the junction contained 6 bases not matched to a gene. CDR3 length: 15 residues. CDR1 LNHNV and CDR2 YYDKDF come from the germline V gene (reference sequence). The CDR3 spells CATSRGAGAGETQYF. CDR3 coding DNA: TGTGCCACCAGCAGAGGAGCGGGGGCGGGGGAGACCCAGTACTTC. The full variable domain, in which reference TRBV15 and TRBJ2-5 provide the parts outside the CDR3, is DAMVIQNPRYQVTQFGKPVTLSCSQTLNHNVMYWYQQKSSQAPKLLFHYYDKDFNNEADTPDNFQSRRPNTSFCFLDIRSPGLGDTAMYLCATSRGAGAGETQYFGPGTRLLVL.

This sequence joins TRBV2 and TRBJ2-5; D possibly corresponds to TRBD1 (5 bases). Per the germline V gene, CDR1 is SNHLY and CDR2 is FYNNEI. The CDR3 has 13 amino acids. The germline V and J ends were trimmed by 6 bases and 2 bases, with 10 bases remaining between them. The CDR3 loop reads CASSQGVQETQYF. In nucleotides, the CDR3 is TGTGCCAGCAGCCAGGGTGTACAAGAGACCCAGTACTTC.

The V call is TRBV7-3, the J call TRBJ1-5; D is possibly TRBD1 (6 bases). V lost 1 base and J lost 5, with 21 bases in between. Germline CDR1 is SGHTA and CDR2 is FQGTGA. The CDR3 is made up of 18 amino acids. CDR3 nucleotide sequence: TGTGCCAGCAGCTTAATAACGTCCGGGGTGCAGGGGCATCAGCCCCAGCATTTT. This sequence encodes CASSLITSGVQGHQPQHF.

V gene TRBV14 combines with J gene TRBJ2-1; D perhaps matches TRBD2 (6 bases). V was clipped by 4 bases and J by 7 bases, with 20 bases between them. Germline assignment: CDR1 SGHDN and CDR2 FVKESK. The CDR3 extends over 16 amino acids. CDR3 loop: CASSRWAGPGGNEQFF. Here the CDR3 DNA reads TGTGCCAGCAGCCGTTGGGCAGGCCCTGGGGGGAATGAGCAGTTCTTC.

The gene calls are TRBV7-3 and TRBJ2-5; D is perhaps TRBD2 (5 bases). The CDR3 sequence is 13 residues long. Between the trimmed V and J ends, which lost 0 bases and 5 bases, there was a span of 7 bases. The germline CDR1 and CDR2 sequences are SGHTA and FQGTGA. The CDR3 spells CASSLTRGETQYF. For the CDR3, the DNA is TGTGCCAGCAGCTTAACCCGAGGGGAGACCCAGTACTTC.

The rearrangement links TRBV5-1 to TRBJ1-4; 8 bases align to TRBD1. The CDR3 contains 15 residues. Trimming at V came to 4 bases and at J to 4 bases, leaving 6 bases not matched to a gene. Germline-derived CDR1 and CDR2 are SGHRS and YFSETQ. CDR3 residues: CASSREDRVNEKLFF. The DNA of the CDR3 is TGCGCCAGCAGCCGAGAGGACAGGGTTAATGAAAAACTGTTTTTT.

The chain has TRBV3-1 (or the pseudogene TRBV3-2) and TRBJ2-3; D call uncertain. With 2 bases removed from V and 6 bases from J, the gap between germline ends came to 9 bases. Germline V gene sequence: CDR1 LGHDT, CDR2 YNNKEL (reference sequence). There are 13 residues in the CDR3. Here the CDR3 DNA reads TGTGCCAGCAGCCAACGAGGTGGGGATACGCAGTATTTT. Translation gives CASSQRGGDTQYF.

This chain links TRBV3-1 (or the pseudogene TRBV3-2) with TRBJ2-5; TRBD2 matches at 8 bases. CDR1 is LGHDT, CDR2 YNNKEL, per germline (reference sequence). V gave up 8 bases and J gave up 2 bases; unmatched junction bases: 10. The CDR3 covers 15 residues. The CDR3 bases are TGTGCCAGCTCGAAGGCGGGCGGGGGGCAAGAGACCCAGTACTTC. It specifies CASSKAGGGQETQYF.